In this sample, the clone carrying this TCR beta chain turned up once. This entry is derived from a study of blood T cell repertoires in COVID-19. Study in general: Collection of acute and convalescent COVID-19 samples took place in the United States, Italy and Spain. Sources were T cells, B-cell-depleted T cells, or PBMCs; the material itself was cDNA or gDNA.

Assay: immunoSEQ multiplex PCR; the TCRdb copy retains only in-frame clones and omits some. In the table there are approximately 230,000 clones, around 88% of which are singletons. The CDR3 has 15 amino acids. The J segment lost 2 bases and the V segment lost 6 bases, leaving 6 bases of the junction unmatched. Germline lookup yields CDR1 KGHDR and CDR2 SFDVKD. Sequencing was performed on peripheral blood. The V and J genes are TRBV24-1 and TRBJ2-5; the match to TRBD1 covers 9 bases. The sequence was obtained from a woman aged 25 to 39 with COVID-19, enrolled during active disease. CDR3 sequence reads: CATSPSGTGQETQYF. The CDR3, as DNA: TGTGCCACCAGTCCTTCCGGGACAGGGCAAGAGACCCAGTACTTC.